The 27 T cell receptor beta chains in this list originate from one sample, sequenced in a study of identical twins. TCRdb fed the 5' RACE reads into MiXCR, producing one record per CDR3 protein. The table lists 400,000 to 550,000 distinct CDR3 sequences, 24% of them singletons. These data were likewise used in another study, on T cells expressing NK-cell markers.

Material for sequencing was CD4+ T cells sorted from blood. The receptor set was obtained from a woman under 30 in good health.

The genes are TRBV29-1 and TRBJ2-3; the match to TRBD1 covers 10 bases. Germline V gene lookup returns CDR1 SQVTM and CDR2 ANQGSEA. CDR3 size: 13 residues. V dropped 6 bases and J dropped 6; count of bases not matched to a gene: 6. DNA of the CDR3: TGCAGCGTCAGGACAGGGGGTGAGGATACGCAGTATTTT. This sequence encodes CSVRTGGEDTQYF.

Concerning this clonotype itself: At one end the junction does not follow the germline gene, possibly because of a read error. This chain links TRBV7-2 with TRBJ2-5, with 12 bases matching TRBD2. Germline-derived CDR1 and CDR2 are SGHTA and FQGNSA. The CDR3 contains 14 residues. The CDR3 DNA follows: TGTGCCAGCAGCCTAGCGGGGGGGCGAAAGACCCAGTACTTC. Protein sequence: CASSLAGGRKTQYF.

This clonotype was seen a handful of times. This CDR3 reads CSAQRAPWGYEQYF. The CDR3 bases are TGCAGTGCTCAACGGGCCCCATGGGGCTACGAGCAGTACTTC. The chain is built from TRBV20-1 and TRBJ2-7; D gene unclear. Germline lookup yields CDR1 DFQATT and CDR2 SNEGSKA (reference sequence). Deletions cut 5 bases from V and 3 bases from J, with 17 bases between. This CDR3 spans 14 amino acids.

This clonotype was observed a handful of times. The V and J genes are TRBV7-2 and TRBJ2-4; TRBD1 aligns across 7 bases. Germline V lookup: CDR1 SGHTA, CDR2 FQGNSA. This CDR3 contains 17 residues. J lost 1 base, V lost 1 base, and 7 bases had no gene match. CDR3 nucleotide sequence: TGTGCCAGCAGCTTAGGGGGGACAGTCTTCGCCAAAAACATTCAGTACTTC. Translated: CASSLGGTVFAKNIQYF.

This clonotype was seen just once. The rearrangement uses TRBV10-3 and TRBJ2-5, with 9 bases lining up with TRBD1. The CDR3 consists of 13 residues. The V gene's germline CDR1 is ENHRY and CDR2 SYGVKD. V shed 9 bases and J 2 bases; nucleotides not matched to a gene: 4. The CDR3 spells CAMSGQGQETQYF. The CDR3 coding sequence is TGTGCCATGTCTGGACAGGGGCAAGAGACCCAGTACTTC.

This clonotype was detected a few times. The genes are TRBV7-2 and TRBJ2-1, with 8 bases matching TRBD1. Germline CDR1 and CDR2: SGHTA and FQGNSA. V trimming: 4 bases; J trimming: 2 bases; junction bases outside the gene matches: 4. The CDR3 is 15 amino acids. The CDR3 loop is CASSSGGTPYNEQFF. CDR3 DNA sequence: TGTGCCAGCAGCTCAGGGGGCACTCCCTACAATGAGCAGTTCTTC.

This clonotype was detected many times. This chain links TRBV5-1 with TRBJ1-2; no firm D call. The CDR3 loop spans 12 amino acids. Germline V lookup: CDR1 SGHRS, CDR2 YFSETQ. Between the trimmed V and J ends, which lost 0 bases and 4 bases, there was a span of 4 bases. CDR3 sequence: CASSLGFYGYTF. In DNA form, the CDR3 reads TGCGCCAGCAGCTTGGGGTTCTATGGCTACACCTTC.

The chain carries TRBV11-3 and TRBJ2-7; 8 bases match TRBD1. The CDR3 sequence is 15 residues long. Germline lookup yields CDR1 SGHNT and CDR2 YENEEA. J lost 2 bases, V lost 7 bases, and 10 bases had no gene match. The CDR3 is CASTKEGTGPYEQYF. CDR3 sequence (DNA): TGTGCCAGCACAAAGGAAGGGACAGGACCCTACGAGCAGTACTTC. The variable domain in full, completed from reference TRBV11-3 and TRBJ2-7, reads EAGVVQSPRYKIIEKKQPVAFWCNPISGHNTLYWYLQNLGQGPELLIRYENEEAVDDSQLPKDRFSAERLKGVDSTLKIQPAELGDSAVYLCASTKEGTGPYEQYFGPGTRLTVT.

This clonotype was seen a few times. V gene TRBV6-5 combines with J gene TRBJ1-1; the match to TRBD1 covers 9 bases. This CDR3 region has 15 residues. The germline CDR1 and CDR2 sequences are MNHEY and SVGAGI. The V segment lost 2 bases and the J segment 6 bases; nucleotides outside the gene matches: 7. CDR3 amino acids: CASSYRGTGKAEAFF. CDR3 sequence (DNA): TGTGCCAGCAGTTACAGGGGGACAGGGAAAGCTGAAGCTTTCTTT.

This clonotype was counted a few times. This chain uses TRBV5-1 with TRBJ2-7; D is perhaps TRBD2 (5 bases). This CDR3 is 15 amino acids long. V lost 1 base and J 1 base, leaving 12 bases between the germline ends. The germline V gene has CDR1 SGHRS and CDR2 YFSETQ. The CDR3 is CASSLLADLSYEQYF. CDR3 in DNA: TGCGCCAGCAGCTTGCTAGCCGATTTATCCTACGAGCAGTACTTC.

This clonotype has only a few counts. This sequence joins TRBV7-3 and TRBJ2-1, with a possible D match to TRBD2 (5 bases). V was clipped by 1 base and J by 5 bases, with 6 bases between them. The CDR3 sequence is 13 residues long. Looked up from germline, CDR1 is SGHTA and CDR2 is FQGTGA. CDR3 region: CASSLSSDNEQFF. The DNA of the CDR3 is TGTGCCAGCAGCTTAAGTAGCGACAATGAGCAGTTCTTC. The variable domain in full, with the rest retrieved from reference TRBV7-3 and TRBJ2-1, is GAGVSQTPSNKVTEKGKYVELRCDPISGHTALYWYRQSLGQGPEFLIYFQGTGAADDSGLPNDRFFAVRPEGSVSTLKIQRTERGDSAVYLCASSLSSDNEQFFGPGTRLTVL.

The sample holds one count of this clonotype. The chain combines TRBV3-1 with TRBJ2-5; TRBD2 agrees at 10 bases. This CDR3 has 19 residues. V lost 1 base and J lost 4; bases outside the gene matches: 15. Germline V lookup: CDR1 LGHDT, CDR2 YNNKEL (reference sequence). CDR3 protein: CASSQGGTSEAAVGETQYF. The CDR3 region has the DNA TGTGCCAGCAGCCAAGGGGGGACTAGCGAGGCGGCAGTTGGAGAGACCCAGTACTTC.

There are a few counts of this clonotype. The chain joins TRBV11-2 to TRBJ2-1; D not certain. The CDR3 is 16 residues long. In germline, CDR1 is SGHAT, CDR2 FQNNGV. V shed 0 bases and J shed 7 bases, with 16 bases lying between them. For the CDR3, the DNA is TGTGCCAGCAGCTTAGAGAACCCGGGCTTCTGGAATGAGCAGTTCTTC. Translated, it gives CASSLENPGFWNEQFF.

V and J are TRBV5-5 and TRBJ2-3, with D uncertain. The CDR3 is 13 residues long. Trimming removed 4 bases at V and 5 bases at J, with 11 bases between. Per the germline V gene, CDR1 is SGHKS and CDR2 is YYEKEE (reference sequence). CDR3 nucleotides: TGTGCCAGCAGCGCCCAAAGGATAGATACGCAGTATTTT. It codes for CASSAQRIDTQYF.

V usage is TRBV6-5 and J usage is TRBJ2-7, with D unclear. CDR1 MNHEY and CDR2 SVGAGI come from the germline V gene. This CDR3 spans 14 amino acids. Between the trimmed V and J ends, which lost 2 bases and 0 bases, there was a span of 8 bases. In DNA form, the CDR3 reads TGTGCCAGCAGTTACGTGGCCAACTCCTACGAGCAGTACTTC. Its translation is CASSYVANSYEQYF.

The chain couples TRBV12-3 or TRBV12-4 to TRBJ2-5, with a tentative D call TRBD1 (6 bases). The V gene lost 6 bases and the J gene lost 1 base, with 9 bases spanning the gap. CDR3 length equals 13 residues. The CDR3 DNA sequence: TGTGCCAGCAGAGGACAGACCCAAGAGACCCAGTACTTC. Translation: CASRGQTQETQYF.

V gene TRBV10-1 combines with J gene TRBJ2-3; 7 bases map to TRBD1. V lost 4 bases, J lost 10 bases, and 5 bases stayed unmatched. The V gene's germline CDR1 is WNHNN and CDR2 SYGVQD (reference sequence). The CDR3 extends over 12 amino acids. The CDR3 loop is CASSVDRLSQYF. Here the CDR3 DNA reads TGCGCCAGCAGTGTGGACAGGCTTTCGCAGTATTTT.

In its sample, this clonotype was seen a few times. The rearrangement joins TRBV5-1 to TRBJ2-3, with a possible D match to TRBD2 (6 bases). Trimming stripped 0 bases from V and 6 bases from J, with 8 bases between. The CDR3 has 13 amino acids. Per the germline V gene, CDR1 is SGHRS and CDR2 is YFSETQ. The DNA for the CDR3 is TGCGCCAGCAGCTTGGTCGGGAGTGATACGCAGTATTTT. Protein product: CASSLVGSDTQYF.

This chain links TRBV20-1 with TRBJ1-1, with a weak D call TRBD1 (6 bases). Trimming pared 3 bases from V and 4 bases from J, leaving 12 bases between. The CDR3 has 13 amino acids. CDR1 DFQATT and CDR2 SNEGSKA come from the germline V gene (reference sequence). The CDR3 coding sequence is TGCAGTGCTAGCCCCAGGGGAGGCACTGAAGCTTTCTTT. Translation: CSASPRGGTEAFF.

This chain links TRBV7-2 with TRBJ2-2; TRBD2 aligns across 10 bases. The CDR3 is 15 amino acids. CDR1 is SGHTA and CDR2 is FQGNSA in the germline V gene. The V gene end was trimmed by 5 bases and the J gene end by 5 bases; junction bases not matched to a gene: 5. The CDR3 coding sequence is TGTGCCAGCAGCCGATCTAGCGGGAGTACCGGGGAGCTGTTTTTT. Its translation is CASSRSSGSTGELFF. The full variable domain, completed using reference TRBV7-2 and TRBJ2-2, is GAGVSQSPSNKVTEKGKDVELRCDPISGHTALYWYRQSLGQGLEFLIYFQGNSAPDKSGLPSDRFSAERTGGSVSTLTIQRTQQEDSAVYLCASSRSSGSTGELFFGEGSRLTVL.

The chain is built from TRBV11-1 and TRBJ2-1; D is uncertain. The V end lost 5 bases, the J end lost 3 bases, and 8 bases lay between the germline ends. The CDR3 runs 13 residues. Germline V gene sequence: CDR1 SGHAT, CDR2 FQDESV (reference sequence). CDR3 loop: CASSGEIYNEQFF. The DNA for the CDR3 is TGTGCCAGCAGCGGGGAAATCTACAATGAGCAGTTCTTC.

This clonotype was found a few times. The chain recombines TRBV7-9 with TRBJ1-1; D gene uncertain. V was pared by 1 base and J by 10 bases, with 10 bases between. Germline loops: CDR1 SEHNR, CDR2 FQNEAQ (reference sequence). CDR3 size: 12 residues. The CDR3 loop reads CASSLDGIRAFF. DNA for the CDR3: TGTGCCAGCAGCTTAGATGGGATTCGAGCTTTCTTT.

The J gene is TRBJ2-5, the V gene TRBV20-1, with a weak D call TRBD1 (6 bases). Germline CDR1 and CDR2: DFQATT and SNEGSKA (reference sequence). The V and J ends lost 3 bases and 3 bases respectively, with 11 bases between them. This CDR3 spans 13 amino acids. The CDR3 here is CSARGPGEETQYF. The CDR3, as DNA: TGCAGTGCTAGGGGCCCAGGGGAAGAGACCCAGTACTTC.

This clonotype appeared many times. This chain connects TRBV24-1 to TRBJ2-3; D uncertain. In germline, CDR1 is KGHDR, CDR2 SFDVKD. Trimming left V 7 bases short and J 0 bases short, with 4 bases between. This CDR3 is 12 amino acids long. The CDR3 here is CATRDSTDTQYF. The CDR3 DNA is TGTGCCACCAGGGACAGCACAGATACGCAGTATTTT.

The rearrangement joins TRBV10-3 to TRBJ2-7; TRBD1 might be the D (6 bases). CDR3 length equals 15 residues. CDR1 is ENHRY, CDR2 SYGVKD, per germline. The V end was cut by 0 bases, the J end by 4 bases, with 13 bases between. CDR3 amino acids: CAISESRGQQYEQYF. The CDR3 region has the DNA TGTGCCATCAGTGAGTCGAGAGGACAGCAATACGAGCAGTACTTC.

This clonotype came up a few times. This rearrangement joins TRBV12-3 or TRBV12-4 to TRBJ2-1; weak D call: TRBD1 (6 bases). The CDR3 spans 15 residues. Between the trimmed V and J ends, which lost 7 bases and 6 bases, there was a span of 19 bases. For the CDR3, the DNA is TGTGCCAGCATTGACCTTCAGGGGACCGTCAATGAGCAGTTCTTC. Residues: CASIDLQGTVNEQFF.

This clonotype was observed a few times. J is TRBJ2-6 and V is TRBV6-1; a weak D match, TRBD2 (7 bases). V gave up 6 bases and J gave up 2 bases, with 11 bases separating them. Germline V gene lookup returns CDR1 MNHNS and CDR2 SASEGT. The CDR3 has 15 amino acids. The CDR3: CASRGGGTGANVLTF. The CDR3 nucleotides are TGTGCCAGCAGAGGCGGGGGCACTGGGGCCAACGTCCTGACTTTC.